Below are 4 T cell receptor beta chains sequenced from a single sample in a study of regulatory T cells in long-lasting Graves disease (dated by TCRdb to the early 2020s). Interpreted using the paper, the time point label stands for: newly diagnosed GD, antithyroid drugs for less than 3 months. For both TCR sequencing and RNA sequencing, RNA was extracted from PBMCs using TRIzol. Receptors were amplified or captured by multiplex PCR. The run used an Illumina HiSeq 4000. iRepertoire HTBI primers and Arm-PCR amplification of CDR3 regions were used to construct TCR beta libraries. The raw public data were reprocessed by TCRdb itself: fastp quality trimming at Q25, MiXCR clonotype calling, in-frame beta chains only. Each entry merges the rows of one CDR3 protein and shows their most common DNA and genes. This sample comprises under 300,000 distinct CDR3 sequences, about 17% of them detected only once. The biggest ten clones account for approximately 20% of the sample.

The sequenced sample was peripheral blood mononuclear cells (PBMCs), obtained at new diagnosis, from a patient treated with antithyroid drugs. The source of these receptors is a female donor with Graves disease.

The chain employs TRBV9 and TRBJ2-7; tentatively, D is TRBD2 (6 bases). This CDR3 spans 16 amino acids. Germline values: CDR1 SGDLS, CDR2 YYNGEE. Trimming removed 0 bases at V and 8 bases at J, with 21 bases between. For the CDR3, the DNA is TGTGCCAGCAGCGTAGCTACTAAGGGGACTGACGCCAAGCAGTACTTC. It encodes CASSVATKGTDAKQYF.

In this sample, this clonotype turned up many times. V usage is TRBV6-1 and J usage is TRBJ1-2; D is perhaps TRBD1 (5 bases). The V end lost 7 bases, the J end lost 6 bases, and 15 bases lay between the germline ends. CDR1 MNHNS and CDR2 SASEGT come from the germline V gene. The CDR3 loop spans 13 amino acids. The CDR3 spells CASKRTGVHGYTF. DNA of the CDR3: TGTGCCAGCAAGCGAACAGGCGTTCATGGCTACACCTTC.

This clonotype was recorded many times. The chain is built from TRBV2 and TRBJ2-6; 9 bases map to TRBD1. This CDR3 is built from 18 residues. Unmatched junction bases numbered 13, after V lost 6 bases and J lost 4 bases. The germline gives CDR1 SNHLY, CDR2 FYNNEI. The CDR3 here is CASSEPTTQGAGANVLTF. DNA for the CDR3: TGTGCCAGCAGCGAACCGACCACACAGGGGGCCGGGGCCAACGTCCTGACTTTC.

In its sample, this clonotype was seen many times. The CDR3 coding sequence is TGTGCCAGCAGTTTATCAGGGGCTTTCAATCAGCCCCAGCATTTT. Translated: CASSLSGAFNQPQHF. This rearrangement joins TRBV28 to TRBJ1-5, with D tentatively TRBD1 (6 bases). Trimming removed 1 base from V and 3 bases from J, with 10 bases in between. Germline CDR1 reads MDHEN; CDR2 reads SYDVKM. This CDR3 contains 15 residues.